A single sample gave rise to the 20 T cell receptor beta chains below, sequenced in a study of blood T cell repertoires in COVID-19. Sequencing was performed with immunoSEQ multiplex PCR; in TCRdb, only in-frame clones are kept and a portion is missing. The sample gives roughly 120,000 clones, more than 80% of which show up once; approximately 4.5% is in the top ten. The source material was peripheral blood. Receptors were obtained from a woman aged 45-59 years with acute or convalescent COVID-19.

This clone has a single count. Mismatch with germline at one junction end may stem from a read error. The J gene is TRBJ2-7, the V gene TRBV5-1; no definite D call. This CDR3 comprises 11 residues. Germline V gene data show CDR1 as SGHRS and CDR2 as YFSETQ. The CDR3 sequence: CASSFPGPLDF. In nucleotides, the CDR3 is TGCGCCAGCAGCTTCCCGGGTCCCCTCGACTTC.

J is TRBJ2-5 and V is TRBV30; maybe TRBD2 (5 bases). V shed 1 base and J shed 3 bases, with 9 bases lying between them. CDR3 length: 13 amino acids. CDR1 and CDR2 (germline): GTSNPN, SVGIG (reference sequence). CDR3 coding DNA: TGTGCCTGGAGTGGGGGAGTTAAAGAGACCCAGTACTTC. Translated, it gives CAWSGGVKETQYF.

Only one count was recorded for this clone. The CDR3 coding sequence is TGCAGCGTTGGGACAGGGGACGAGCAGTACTTC. It specifies CSVGTGDEQYF. V usage is TRBV29-1 and J usage is TRBJ2-7, with 9 bases that match TRBD1. CDR1 and CDR2 from the germline V gene are SQVTM and ANQGSEA. V was pared by 4 bases and J by 5 bases, with 0 bases of the junction left unmatched. The CDR3 loop spans 11 amino acids.

V and J are TRBV7-6 and TRBJ1-1; D is perhaps TRBD1 (6 bases). This CDR3 is 13 amino acids long. The V and J ends lost 4 bases and 4 bases respectively, with 10 bases between them. Germline V gene sequence: CDR1 SGHVS, CDR2 FNYEAQ. CDR3 residues: CASSSSGATEAFF. In nucleotides, the CDR3 is TGTGCCAGCAGCTCCTCAGGGGCCACTGAAGCTTTCTTT. Filled out from reference TRBV7-6 and TRBJ1-1, the complete variable domain reads GAGVSQSPRYKVTKRGQDVALRCDPISGHVSLYWYRQALGQGPEFLTYFNYEAQQDKSGLPNDRFSAERPEGSISTLTIQRTEQRDSAMYRCASSSSGATEAFFGQGTRLTVV.

V and J are TRBV19 and TRBJ2-1; 7 bases line up with TRBD1. V was clipped by 5 bases and J by 8 bases; unmatched bases: 12. The germline CDR1 and CDR2 sequences are LNHDA and SQIVND (reference sequence). The CDR3 has 15 residues. CDR3 residues: CASSFGEGGRDEQFF. Here the CDR3 DNA reads TGTGCCAGTAGTTTTGGTGAAGGGGGCAGGGATGAGCAGTTCTTC.

The rearrangement uses TRBV9 and TRBJ1-2; D is uncertain. The germline V and J ends were trimmed by 2 bases and 4 bases, with 15 bases remaining between them. CDR1 and CDR2 from the germline V gene are SGDLS and YYNGEE. CDR3 size: 15 residues. Here the CDR3 reads CASSVNGPEIYGYTF. DNA for the CDR3: TGTGCCAGCAGCGTCAATGGGCCCGAGATCTATGGCTACACCTTC.

This clone was recorded once. This chain links TRBV18 with TRBJ2-1, with 7 bases fitting TRBD1. The CDR3 loop spans 13 amino acids. J lost 3 bases, V lost 5 bases, and 1 base had no gene match. Germline CDR1 is KGHSH and CDR2 is LQKENI. CDR3 nucleotides: TGTGCCAGCTCAGACAGGGTCTACAATGAGCAGTTCTTC. Protein: CASSDRVYNEQFF.

This clone was observed a single time. The chain is built from TRBV2 and TRBJ1-2; no clear D. Germline-derived CDR1 and CDR2 are SNHLY and FYNNEI. V gave up 3 bases and J gave up 0 bases, with 11 bases separating them. The CDR3 has 15 amino acids. CDR3 nucleotide sequence: TGTGCCAGCAGTGATTGGAGCAGATCTAACTATGGCTACACCTTC. It codes for CASSDWSRSNYGYTF. The whole variable domain, filled in from reference TRBV2 and TRBJ1-2, reads EPEVTQTPSHQVTQMGQEVILRCVPISNHLYFYWYRQILGQKVEFLVSFYNNEISEKSEIFDDQFSVERPDGSNFTLKIRSTKLEDSAMYFCASSDWSRSNYGYTFGSGTRLTVV.

V usage is TRBV5-1 and J usage is TRBJ2-3; a weak D match, TRBD2 (6 bases). CDR1 is SGHRS, CDR2 YFSETQ, per germline. The CDR3 runs to 14 residues. Deletions cut 0 bases from V and 2 bases from J, with 7 bases between. This CDR3 reads CASSLGGVTDTQYF. CDR3 bases: TGCGCCAGCAGCTTGGGCGGGGTCACAGATACGCAGTATTTT.

The J gene is TRBJ2-5, the V gene TRBV6-1; 9 nucleotides align to TRBD2. V lost 4 bases, J lost 1 base, and 7 bases stayed unmatched. The CDR3 loop spans 16 amino acids. Germline CDR1 reads MNHNS; CDR2 reads SASEGT. The CDR3 here is CASSGHIAGAQETQYF. CDR3 coding DNA: TGTGCCAGCAGTGGGCACATAGCGGGGGCCCAAGAGACCCAGTACTTC.

The genes are TRBV7-8 and TRBJ2-7; D is perhaps TRBD1 (6 bases). The CDR3 loop spans 15 amino acids. Germline V gene data show CDR1 as SGHVS and CDR2 as FQNEAQ. V was clipped by 5 bases and J by 4 bases, with 18 bases between them. The CDR3 coding sequence is TGTGCCAGCAGCGATAGACAGGTCGGATATTACGAGCAGTACTTC. Protein: CASSDRQVGYYEQYF.

The V and J genes are TRBV28 and TRBJ2-3; D remains ambiguous. Germline values: CDR1 MDHEN, CDR2 SYDVKM. This CDR3 has 12 residues. Trimming cost V 4 bases and J 2 bases, with 4 bases left between them. The CDR3 DNA reads as TGTGCCAGCAGTTCCATCACAGATACGCAGTATTTT. This gives the protein CASSSITDTQYF.

The chain recombines TRBV4-3 with TRBJ1-4; possibly TRBD1 for D (6 bases). V lost 4 bases to trimming and J lost 4 bases, with 19 bases between them. Germline V gene data show CDR1 as LGHNA and CDR2 as YSLEER. This CDR3 spans 17 amino acids. CDR3 bases: TGCGCCAGCAGCCCATGGACAGTGAGAGGCAGTAATGAAAAACTGTTTTTT. Its translation is CASSPWTVRGSNEKLFF.

This sequence joins TRBV6-5 and TRBJ2-1, with D perhaps TRBD2 (6 bases). Deletions cut 5 bases from V and 5 bases from J, with 10 bases between. CDR1 MNHEY and CDR2 SVGAGI come from the germline V gene. This CDR3 comprises 13 residues. CDR3 nucleotide sequence: TGTGCCAGCAGTCTAGCGACTAACAATGAGCAGTTCTTC. Protein: CASSLATNNEQFF.

V is TRBV7-9 and J is TRBJ1-2, with 8 bases aligning to TRBD1. The trim removed 5 bases at V and 1 base at J, leaving 9 bases unmatched. The CDR3 has 16 amino acids. Per germline, CDR1 SEHNR and CDR2 FQNEAQ (reference sequence). CDR3 protein: CASSPDGTGDNYGYTF. As DNA, the CDR3 is TGTGCCAGCAGCCCCGACGGGACAGGCGATAACTATGGCTACACCTTC.

J is TRBJ1-4 and V is TRBV6-6; TRBD1 might be the D (6 bases). The V and J ends lost 7 bases and 6 bases respectively, with 18 bases between them. This CDR3 has 15 amino acids. CDR1 MNHNY and CDR2 SVGAGI come from the germline V gene (reference sequence). The CDR3 here is CASTTVGGRYEKLFF. The CDR3 DNA reads as TGTGCCAGCACAACCGTCGGGGGGCGTTATGAAAAACTGTTTTTT.

This clone was seen a single time. J is TRBJ1-2 and V is TRBV29-1; 7 bases are shared with TRBD1. Per the germline V gene, CDR1 is SQVTM and CDR2 is ANQGSEA. V gave up 2 bases and J gave up 2 bases; unmatched junction bases: 14. This CDR3 is 17 amino acids long. The CDR3 here is CSVESLGGQLMNYGYTF. CDR3 sequence (DNA): TGCAGCGTTGAATCCCTGGGGGGACAGTTGATGAACTATGGCTACACCTTC.

This chain links TRBV19 with TRBJ2-2; D is perhaps TRBD1 (6 bases). This CDR3 is 16 amino acids long. Germline CDR1 and CDR2: LNHDA and SQIVND (reference sequence). V lost 6 bases and J 5 bases, leaving 19 bases between the germline ends. CDR3 DNA: TGTGCCAGTAGCTACTTCGGGACACCAAGGACCGGGGAGCTGTTTTTT. Translated: CASSYFGTPRTGELFF.

The V and J genes are TRBV5-8 and TRBJ2-3, with a weak D call TRBD1 (6 bases). CDR3 size: 14 residues. CDR1 SGHTS and CDR2 YDEGEE come from the germline V gene. The ends were cut back, 6 bases at V and 4 bases at J, with 15 bases in the middle. The CDR3 reads CASISGAPPDTQYF. CDR3 coding DNA: TGTGCCAGCATATCAGGGGCCCCCCCAGATACGCAGTATTTT.

The chain recombines TRBV28 with TRBJ1-1; D ambiguous. Trimming stripped 4 bases from V and 8 bases from J, with 17 bases between. The CDR3 has 14 residues. Germline lookup yields CDR1 MDHEN and CDR2 SYDVKM. CDR3 sequence reads: CASSSAGRLLEAFF. CDR3 in DNA: TGTGCCAGCAGTTCCGCCGGGAGGCTCTTGGAAGCTTTCTTT.